This T cell receptor (beta chain) was found in a study of siplizumab effects on memory and regulatory T cells. TCRdb's table, derived via immunoSEQ multiplex PCR, lists solely in-frame clones and lacks some. This sample yields about 100,000 clones, of which 85% to 95% are seen a single time; roughly 1.4% belongs to the top ten. The germline CDR1 and CDR2 sequences are LNHDA and SQIVND (reference sequence). The ends lost 4 bases at V and 0 bases at J; junction bases unmatched: 6. There are 18 residues in the CDR3. On this clone: Its antigen is undetermined.

General study results and limits: Alloreactive sequences that could be traced to unstimulated CD4+ memory cells showed a significant reduction under siplizumab. Mappable CD4+ clones that were alloreactive averaged around 70% Treg-derived with siplizumab versus around 25% in controls. Naive T cells were seemingly more diverse than memory cells, and major contributions to the alloresponse seemed to be made by them. Whether the proliferating Tregs (from siplizumab cultures) were suppressive was not confirmed.

The sequencing sample was made of non-Treg CD4+ T cells sorted from blood. The receptor was derived from a human donor in good health. The chain recombines TRBV19 with TRBJ2-2; 12 nucleotides align to TRBD2. CDR3 DNA: TGTGCCAGTAGTAGGCTAGCGGGAGGGAGATCGAACACCGGGGAGCTGTTTTTT. Protein product: CASSRLAGGRSNTGELFF. Looking up the rest from reference TRBV19 and TRBJ2-2 gives the full variable domain: DGGITQSPKYLFRKEGQNVTLSCEQNLNHDAMYWYRQDPGQGLRLIYYSQIVNDFQKGDIAEGYSVSREKKESFPLTVTSAQKNPTAFYLCASSRLAGGRSNTGELFFGEGSRLTVL.